The T cell receptor beta chain under discussion was sequenced for a study of cytomegalovirus exposure and HLA in healthy donors. Whole-study findings and limits: 87-base-pair reads could not separate some V segments, including TRBV6-2 and TRBV6-3.

Concerning this clone: Its antigen is unidentified.

V was clipped by 6 bases and J by 5 bases, with 16 bases between them. From germline, CDR1 is MDHEN and CDR2 SYDVKM. The CDR3 runs 15 residues. The PCR used 60 Vbeta and 13 Jbeta primers. Assay used: immunoSEQ multiplex PCR; TCRdb lists only in-frame clones, some missing. The repertoire holds approximately 200,000 clones, with around three quarters as singletons. This chain joins TRBV28 and TRBJ2-2, with D possibly TRBD2 on 6 matching bases. This receptor was taken from a man aged 25 to 40 in good health and CMV-seronegative. Source material: PBMCs. CDR3 amino acids: CASRNRGGGTGELFF. The CDR3 coding sequence is TGTGCCAGCAGGAACCGGGGAGGTGGGACCGGGGAGCTGTTTTTT.